The 8 T cell receptor beta chains below all came from one sample that was sequenced in a study of Graves' ophthalmopathy and Graves' hyperthyroidism. Transcripts of RNA were the source for amplifying TCR beta CDR3 regions. After a first-round RT-PCR with HTBI primers, a second-round multiplex PCR was run. TCRdb itself ran the multiplex PCR reads through MiXCR, one entry per CDR3 protein. The table lists a few hundred thousand distinct CDR3 sequences, roughly 20% of them singletons. The sample comprised peripheral blood. These receptors were taken from a woman between 18 and 29 years old with stable Graves' hyperthyroidism.

At least ten counts were recorded for this clonotype. The genes are TRBV20-1 and TRBJ2-7, with 8 bases aligning to TRBD1. After removal of 5 bases from V and 6 bases from J, the junction contained 12 bases not matched to a gene. The germline CDR1 and CDR2 sequences are DFQATT and SNEGSKA (reference sequence). This CDR3 contains 14 residues. CDR3 residues: CSASGQGLVSEQYF. The CDR3 DNA sequence: TGCAGTGCTTCCGGACAGGGACTGGTAAGCGAGCAGTACTTC.

This clonotype was detected many times. The chain recombines TRBV7-2 with TRBJ2-7; D perhaps matches TRBD1 (6 bases). The CDR3 has 15 amino acids. Germline CDR1 SGHTA, CDR2 FQGNSA. V lost 4 bases to trimming and J lost 3 bases, with 16 bases between them. In DNA, the CDR3 is TGTGCCAGCAGCTCCTCACGACAGGACTTCTACGAGCAGTACTTC. Translation: CASSSSRQDFYEQYF.

The V call is TRBV27, the J call TRBJ1-1; the match to TRBD1 covers 8 bases. The CDR3 spans 16 residues. The V and J ends lost 8 bases and 1 base, in that order; junction bases with no gene match: 12. The germline gives CDR1 MNHEY, CDR2 SMNVEV (reference sequence). Here the CDR3 DNA reads TGTGCCAGCGGTGCTTACACCGGGACAGGGAACACTGAAGCTTTCTTT. Protein product: CASGAYTGTGNTEAFF.

This clonotype was counted ten times or more. This rearrangement joins TRBV20-1 to TRBJ2-7; the D call may be TRBD1 or TRBD2 (5 bases each). CDR3 length equals 11 residues. Trimming stripped 7 bases from V and 3 bases from J, with 10 bases between. Germline CDR1 and CDR2: DFQATT and SNEGSKA (reference sequence). CDR3 sequence: CSGDGIYEQYF. Written as DNA, the CDR3 is TGCAGTGGGGACGGGATCTACGAGCAGTACTTC.

In this sample, this clonotype turned up many times. The chain uses TRBV9 and TRBJ1-1; D call uncertain. Germline-derived CDR1 and CDR2 are SGDLS and YYNGEE. The CDR3 consists of 13 residues. V lost 0 bases and J 3 bases, leaving 6 bases between the germline ends. The CDR3 DNA reads TGTGCCAGCAGCGTAGCCGCGGACACTGAAGCTTTCTTT. Its translation: CASSVAADTEAFF.

This clonotype was detected many times. The genes are TRBV28 and TRBJ2-7; D may match TRBD1 or TRBD2 (6 bases each). The length of the CDR3 is 13 residues. V lost 6 bases, J lost 6 bases, and 15 bases lay in between. Germline values: CDR1 MDHEN, CDR2 SYDVKM. CDR3 residues: CASSFVRGGEQYF. As DNA, the CDR3 is TGTGCCAGCAGCTTCGTCAGGGGAGGCGAGCAGTACTTC.

The gene calls are TRBV12-3 or TRBV12-4 and TRBJ1-6; D call uncertain. The CDR3 runs 13 residues. The V end was cut by 1 base, the J end by 8 bases, with 6 bases between. The CDR3 coding sequence is TGTGCCAGCAGTTTAGGTGAACATTCACCCCTCCACTTT. It encodes CASSLGEHSPLHF.

The chain joins TRBV30 to TRBJ2-2, with D tentatively TRBD1 (6 bases). Deletions cut 0 bases from V and 2 bases from J, with 16 bases between. The CDR3 contains 17 residues. Germline V gives CDR1 GTSNPN, CDR2 SVGIG (reference sequence). The CDR3 reads CAWSVEPPGANTGELFF. The CDR3 DNA is TGTGCCTGGAGTGTCGAACCCCCAGGGGCTAACACCGGGGAGCTGTTTTTT.